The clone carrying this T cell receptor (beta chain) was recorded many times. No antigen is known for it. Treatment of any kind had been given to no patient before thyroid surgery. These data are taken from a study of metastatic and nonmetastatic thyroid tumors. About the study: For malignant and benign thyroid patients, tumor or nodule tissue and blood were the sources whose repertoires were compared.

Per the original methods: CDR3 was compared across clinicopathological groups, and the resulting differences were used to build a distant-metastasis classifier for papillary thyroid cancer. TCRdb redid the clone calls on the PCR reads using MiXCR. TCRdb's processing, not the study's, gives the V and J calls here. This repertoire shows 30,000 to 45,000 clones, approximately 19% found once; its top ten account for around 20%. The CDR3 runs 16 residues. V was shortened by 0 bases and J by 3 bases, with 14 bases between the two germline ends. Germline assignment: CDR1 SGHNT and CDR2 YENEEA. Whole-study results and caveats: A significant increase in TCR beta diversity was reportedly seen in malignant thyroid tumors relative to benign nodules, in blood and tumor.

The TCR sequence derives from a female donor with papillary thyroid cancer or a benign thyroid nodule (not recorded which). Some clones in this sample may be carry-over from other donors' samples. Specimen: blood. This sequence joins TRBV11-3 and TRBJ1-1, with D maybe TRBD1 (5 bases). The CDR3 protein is CASSLEGGRGDTEAFF. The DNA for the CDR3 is TGTGCCAGCAGCTTAGAGGGTGGGAGGGGTGACACTGAAGCTTTCTTT. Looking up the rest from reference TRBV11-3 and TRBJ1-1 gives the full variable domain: EAGVVQSPRYKIIEKKQPVAFWCNPISGHNTLYWYLQNLGQGPELLIRYENEEAVDDSQLPKDRFSAERLKGVDSTLKIQPAELGDSAVYLCASSLEGGRGDTEAFFGQGTRLTVV.